These 25 T cell receptor beta chains were sequenced from one sample in a study of regulatory T cells in long-lasting Graves disease. Investigators prepared the TCR beta libraries by applying iRepertoire HTBI primers and Arm-PCR of CDR3 regions. TCRdb itself ran the multiplex PCR reads through MiXCR, one entry per CDR3 protein. The table lists nearly 350,000 distinct CDR3 sequences, around 20% of them singletons, with 29% in the top ten. The time point denotes: persistent/refractory GD, antithyroid drugs over 5 years with positive TRAb. PBMC RNA was the source of the TCR library. The specimen was peripheral blood mononuclear cells (PBMCs), collected when the disease was refractory, from a patient treated with antithyroid drugs. Every receptor here comes from a female donor with Graves disease.

This clonotype was counted only a few times. V and J are TRBV6-2 or TRBV6-3 and TRBJ1-5; 7 bases are shared with TRBD1. Germline CDR1 reads MNHEY; CDR2 reads SVGEGT. This CDR3 region has 15 residues. Trimming removed 7 bases from V and 4 bases from J; junction bases left unmatched: 10. This CDR3 reads CASIFTGERNQPQHF. Written as DNA, the CDR3 is TGTGCCAGCATCTTTACAGGGGAACGGAATCAGCCCCAGCATTTT.

Only a few counts were recorded for this clonotype. The rearrangement links TRBV9 to TRBJ1-2, with TRBD1 matching 10 bases. This CDR3 is 16 amino acids long. CDR1 is SGDLS and CDR2 is YYNGEE in the germline V gene. V was pared by 3 bases and J by 3 bases, with 8 bases of the junction left unmatched. The CDR3 protein is CASSGVLGQGDYGYTF. Here the CDR3 DNA reads TGTGCCAGCAGCGGAGTATTAGGACAGGGGGACTATGGCTACACCTTC.

This clonotype has ten or more counts. The V call is TRBV3-1, the J call TRBJ2-5; 8 bases line up with TRBD1. Per germline, CDR1 LGHDT and CDR2 YNNKEL (reference sequence). V lost 4 bases, J lost 3 bases, and 4 bases stayed unmatched. CDR3 length: 14 amino acids. The CDR3 is CASSRRGLEETQYF. CDR3 nucleotide sequence: TGTGCCAGCAGCCGCAGGGGGCTTGAAGAGACCCAGTACTTC.

This clonotype was counted at least ten times. The chain joins TRBV30 to TRBJ2-7; D may correspond to TRBD1 or TRBD2 (5 bases each). Looked up from germline, CDR1 is GTSNPN and CDR2 is SVGIG (reference sequence). CDR3 length equals 15 residues. The V end was cut by 0 bases, the J end by 2 bases, with 14 bases between. CDR3 amino acids: CAWSVSGGAPYEQYF. CDR3 nucleotide sequence: TGTGCCTGGAGTGTAAGTGGGGGTGCACCCTACGAGCAGTACTTC.

This clonotype was observed many times. This chain joins TRBV20-1 and TRBJ2-1; TRBD2 matches 7 bases. V lost 0 bases to trimming and J lost 3 bases; unmatched junction nucleotides: 5. The CDR3 consists of 15 residues. CDR1 and CDR2 (germline): DFQATT, SNEGSKA (reference sequence). CDR3 sequence: CSARDYQRDYNEQFF. The CDR3, as DNA: TGCAGTGCTAGAGATTACCAGCGGGACTACAATGAGCAGTTCTTC.

With respect to this clonotype: With a much larger clone just one base away, this may be a read error. The chain couples TRBV2 to TRBJ2-7, with 8 nucleotides matching TRBD1. The ends lost 7 bases at V and 2 bases at J; junction bases unmatched: 7. CDR1 is SNHLY and CDR2 is FYNNEI in the germline V gene. CDR3 length: 14 amino acids. The CDR3 coding sequence is TGTGCCAGCATCAGGGACAGGCGAGCCTACGAGCAGTACTTC. Amino acid sequence: CASIRDRRAYEQYF.

For this clonotype: At one end the junction does not follow the germline gene, possibly because of a read error. V gene TRBV4-1 combines with J gene TRBJ2-7, with 8 bases that match TRBD1. This CDR3 contains 16 residues. The germline V gene has CDR1 MGHRA and CDR2 YSYEKL. The CDR3 nucleotides read TGCGCCAGCAGCCCAGAACAGGGGGTTCGTTCCTACGTGCAGTACTTC. Translated, it gives CASSPEQGVRSYVQYF.

The chain links TRBV20-1 to TRBJ2-3; 7 bases map to TRBD2. V shed 4 bases, J shed 1 base, and the junction held 5 bases outside the gene matches. From germline, CDR1 is DFQATT and CDR2 SNEGSKA (reference sequence). This CDR3 contains 14 residues. The CDR3 loop is CSATLLAGTDTQYF. The CDR3 nucleotides are TGCAGTGCTACGCTTCTAGCGGGCACAGATACGCAGTATTTT.

This clonotype was recorded many times. V is TRBV10-3 and J is TRBJ1-2; tentatively, D is TRBD1 (5 bases). The CDR3 has 13 amino acids. V was shortened by 4 bases and J by 4 bases, with 10 bases between the two germline ends. The germline gives CDR1 ENHRY, CDR2 SYGVKD. The CDR3 coding sequence is TGTGCCATCAGTGCAGGGCCAGGCTATGGCTACACCTTC. As protein: CAISAGPGYGYTF.

This clonotype occurred many times. The chain joins TRBV27 to TRBJ1-5; a possible D gene is TRBD1 (6 bases). The CDR3 loop spans 13 amino acids. The ends were cut back, 3 bases at V and 5 bases at J, with 8 bases in the middle. Germline assignment: CDR1 MNHEY and CDR2 SMNVEV (reference sequence). The CDR3 region has the DNA TGTGCCAGCAGTTTGGGACACTATCAGCCCCAGCATTTT. Translated: CASSLGHYQPQHF.

The chain is built from TRBV6-2 or TRBV6-3 and TRBJ2-2; a weak D match, TRBD1 (6 bases). Germline values: CDR1 MNHEY, CDR2 SVGEGT. This CDR3 region has 14 residues. The V end lost 7 bases, the J end lost 7 bases, and 16 bases lay between the germline ends. For the CDR3, the DNA is TGTGCCAGCACCCCTCAGGGGCACAGCGGGGAGCTGTTTTTT. Translated: CASTPQGHSGELFF.

The chain uses TRBV5-1 and TRBJ2-5; 11 bases are a match to TRBD2. The CDR3 sequence is 16 residues long. Unmatched junction bases numbered 7, after V lost 3 bases and J lost 3 bases. Germline loops: CDR1 SGHRS, CDR2 YFSETQ. The CDR3 DNA reads as TGCGCCAGCAGCTACAGTTTAGCGGGAGGGAAAGAGACCCAGTACTTC. Its protein is CASSYSLAGGKETQYF. The full variable domain, rest sourced from reference TRBV5-1 and TRBJ2-5, is KAGVTQTPRYLIKTRGQQVTLSCSPISGHRSVSWYQQTPGQGLQFLFEYFSETQRNKGNFPGRFSGRQFSNSRSEMNVSTLELGDSALYLCASSYSLAGGKETQYFGPGTRLLVL.

The sample holds many counts of this clonotype. The chain combines TRBV7-2 with TRBJ2-7; D uncertain. There are 13 residues in the CDR3. Germline lookup yields CDR1 SGHTA and CDR2 FQGNSA. V was shortened by 4 bases and J by 0 bases, with 7 bases between the two germline ends. CDR3 bases: TGTGCCAGCAGCTCCTTCAGCTCCTACGAGCAGTACTTC. Its protein product is CASSSFSSYEQYF.

Ten or more counts support this clonotype. The chain carries TRBV10-1 and TRBJ2-5; D perhaps matches TRBD1 (6 bases). V was cut by 11 bases and J by 0 bases, with 16 bases left in between. CDR3 length: 14 amino acids. The germline CDR1 and CDR2 sequences are WNHNN and SYGVQD (reference sequence). CDR3 sequence reads: CAGRDTRNQETQYF. The CDR3 nucleotides are TGCGCCGGCCGGGACACGAGAAACCAAGAGACCCAGTACTTC.

The J gene is TRBJ2-2, the V gene TRBV9; D remains unclear. This CDR3 spans 14 amino acids. The germline V gene has CDR1 SGDLS and CDR2 YYNGEE. V shed 2 bases and J shed 3 bases, with 8 bases lying between them. The CDR3 protein is CASSVTAYTGELFF. The CDR3 region has the DNA TGTGCCAGCAGCGTCACAGCTTACACCGGGGAGCTGTTTTTT.

CDR3 loop: CASSFTDNSPLHF. For the CDR3, the DNA is TGTGCCAGCAGTTTCACGGATAATTCACCCCTCCACTTT. The V gene is TRBV12-3 or TRBV12-4, the J gene TRBJ1-6; unclear D gene. V was pared by 3 bases and J by 5 bases, with 5 bases between. The CDR3 spans 13 residues.

The rearrangement uses TRBV2 and TRBJ2-3, with D perhaps being TRBD1 or TRBD2 (5 bases each). Germline V CDR1 and CDR2: SNHLY, FYNNEI. Trimming removed 4 bases at V and 0 bases at J, with 11 bases between. This CDR3 is built from 15 residues. CDR3 sequence reads: CASSGDAPSTDTQYF. The DNA of the CDR3 is TGTGCCAGCAGTGGGGACGCCCCTAGCACAGATACGCAGTATTTT.

The V call is TRBV10-1, the J call TRBJ1-4; D is possibly TRBD1 (6 bases). The V gene's germline CDR1 is WNHNN and CDR2 SYGVQD (reference sequence). Trimming removed 5 bases from V and 6 bases from J, with 16 bases in between. The CDR3 loop spans 15 amino acids. DNA of the CDR3: TGCGCCAGCAGTCAAGGGGTGGACAGCTATGAAAAACTGTTTTTT. Amino acids: CASSQGVDSYEKLFF.

This clonotype was counted once. This chain joins TRBV20-1 and TRBJ1-6; D uncertain. The CDR3 loop spans 14 amino acids. The V and J ends lost 5 bases and 9 bases respectively, with 17 bases between them. Germline-derived CDR1 and CDR2 are DFQATT and SNEGSKA (reference sequence). Here the CDR3 DNA reads TGCAGTGCTGTATACGGGCCACAAGGTTCACCCCTCCACTTT. Its protein is CSAVYGPQGSPLHF.

This clonotype was counted many times. The chain combines TRBV7-9 with TRBJ2-6; TRBD1 aligns across 7 bases. Losses at the gene ends were 3 bases for V and 1 base for J; bases not matched to a gene: 3. This CDR3 has 16 amino acids. Germline lookup yields CDR1 SEHNR and CDR2 FQNEAQ (reference sequence). The CDR3 nucleotides read TGTGCCAGCAGCTTTGCCAGGGGGTCTGGGGCCAACGTCCTGACTTTC. Its translation: CASSFARGSGANVLTF.

This clonotype was picked up a small number of times. This chain uses TRBV6-1 with TRBJ2-7, with 11 bases fitting TRBD2. CDR1 and CDR2 from the germline V gene are MNHNS and SASEGT. CDR3 length equals 15 residues. V lost 3 bases to trimming and J lost 3 bases; unmatched junction nucleotides: 4. The CDR3 coding sequence is TGTGCCAGCAGTGAGGCTAGCGGGAGGTTCTACGAGCAGTACTTC. Amino acid sequence: CASSEASGRFYEQYF.

The chain links TRBV20-1 to TRBJ1-2; D remains unclear. CDR1 is DFQATT and CDR2 is SNEGSKA in the germline V gene (reference sequence). CDR3 length equals 14 residues. The ends were cut back, 0 bases at V and 6 bases at J, with 14 bases in the middle. The CDR3 loop is CSARDLWQVDGYTF. CDR3 nucleotide sequence: TGCAGTGCTAGAGATCTTTGGCAGGTCGATGGCTACACCTTC.

This clonotype was recorded a few times. The chain combines TRBV10-3 with TRBJ2-5, with a tentative D call TRBD1 (6 bases). CDR3 size: 12 residues. Trimming shortened V by 6 bases and J by 4 bases, and 9 bases separated the two germline ends. Germline loops: CDR1 ENHRY, CDR2 SYGVKD. The CDR3 nucleotides read TGTGCCATCAGCTCCAGGGGAGAGACCCAGTACTTC. Its protein is CAISSRGETQYF.

V usage is TRBV5-1 and J usage is TRBJ2-6; 7 bases line up with TRBD1. The CDR3 loop spans 16 amino acids. Germline assignment: CDR1 SGHRS and CDR2 YFSETQ. After removal of 4 bases from V and 0 bases from J, the junction contained 4 bases not matched to a gene. Written as DNA, the CDR3 is TGCGCCAGCAGCGATGGGACAGCCTCTGGGGCCAACGTCCTGACTTTC. It yields the protein CASSDGTASGANVLTF.

The V and J genes are TRBV28 and TRBJ2-7; 12 bases align to TRBD2. V shed 5 bases, J shed 7 bases, and the junction held 21 bases outside the gene matches. The CDR3 runs 19 residues. Looked up from germline, CDR1 is MDHEN and CDR2 is SYDVKM. CDR3 sequence: CASSPSTPGLAGSLGEQYF. In DNA form, the CDR3 reads TGTGCCAGCAGTCCGTCAACCCCGGGACTAGCGGGTTCCCTTGGTGAGCAGTACTTC.